Below, 10 T cell receptor beta chains from the same sample are listed, as sequenced in a study of control samples from healthy donors and cancer patients. Using immunoSEQ multiplex PCR, the repertoire was profiled, and TCRdb retains in-frame clones only, with some absent. The top ten hold under 25% of the sample, which has approximately 90,000 clones, 86% seen once. The sequencing input was blood. The receptors shown here come from a man aged 25-45 years in good health.

The chain has TRBV5-1 and TRBJ2-3; perhaps TRBD2 as D (5 bases). Germline CDR1 SGHRS, CDR2 YFSETQ. The CDR3 spans 14 residues. V lost 0 bases, J lost 6 bases, and 11 bases lay in between. The chain's CDR3 is CASSLGTPKDTQYF. CDR3 DNA sequence: TGCGCCAGCAGCTTGGGGACTCCGAAGGATACGCAGTATTTT.

This sequence joins TRBV9 and TRBJ2-3; 9 bases map to TRBD2. CDR1 and CDR2 (germline): SGDLS, YYNGEE. J gave up 5 bases and V 1 base, and 5 bases lay outside the gene matches. The CDR3 runs 15 residues. The CDR3 coding sequence is TGTGCCAGCAGCGTAAAGCGGGGGGCGGGAGATACGCAGTATTTT. This encodes CASSVKRGAGDTQYF.

This clone was detected only once. This rearrangement joins TRBV19 to TRBJ2-5, with TRBD1 matching 7 bases. Germline CDR1 and CDR2: LNHDA and SQIVND (reference sequence). This CDR3 is built from 13 residues. Unmatched junction bases numbered 3, after V lost 6 bases and J lost 2 bases. Here the CDR3 DNA reads TGTGCCAGTAGGACGGGACAGCAAGAGACCCAGTACTTC. Protein sequence: CASRTGQQETQYF.

This chain uses TRBV7-9 with TRBJ1-5; 12 nucleotides match TRBD1. This CDR3 spans 14 amino acids. After removal of 6 bases from V and 7 bases from J, the junction contained 4 bases not matched to a gene. Germline V gene data show CDR1 as SEHNR and CDR2 as FQNEAQ (reference sequence). The chain's CDR3 is CASSGTGGAQPQHF. The DNA of the CDR3 is TGTGCCAGCAGTGGGACAGGGGGCGCCCAGCCCCAGCATTTT.

This clone was counted between two and nine times. The rearrangement links TRBV5-1 to TRBJ1-2; 9 positions match TRBD1. V was clipped by 0 bases and J by 5 bases; unmatched bases: 5. In germline, CDR1 is SGHRS, CDR2 YFSETQ. The CDR3 totals 15 residues. CDR3 residues: CASSLETGGQYGYTF. The CDR3 region has the DNA TGCGCCAGCAGCTTGGAGACAGGGGGTCAATATGGCTACACCTTC.

The CDR3 protein is CASSPTTGISGNTIYF. In DNA, the CDR3 is TGTGCCAGCAGCCCGACGACAGGCATCTCTGGAAACACCATATATTTT. V is TRBV9 and J is TRBJ1-3, with a possible D match to TRBD1 (6 bases). V shed 4 bases and J shed 0 bases, with 14 bases lying between them. Germline lookup yields CDR1 SGDLS and CDR2 YYNGEE. The CDR3 spans 16 residues.

The chain combines TRBV4-1 with TRBJ2-1; no clear D. CDR3 length: 15 residues. The germline V gene encodes CDR1 MGHRA and CDR2 YSYEKL. V gave up 0 bases and J gave up 0 bases, with 6 bases separating them. The CDR3 bases are TGCGCCAGCAGCCAAGATAGGAGCTCCTACAATGAGCAGTTCTTC. It codes for CASSQDRSSYNEQFF.

V is TRBV30 and J is TRBJ1-2; D call uncertain. Germline V gives CDR1 GTSNPN, CDR2 SVGIG (reference sequence). The V gene lost 7 bases and the J gene lost 5 bases, with 17 bases spanning the gap. This CDR3 is built from 13 residues. The CDR3 DNA is TGTGCCTCGGACTTAGAGAATGGATATGGCTACACCTTC. Encoded protein: CASDLENGYGYTF.

The chain combines TRBV7-9 with TRBJ2-2, with 7 positions matching TRBD2. There are 15 residues in the CDR3. With V trimmed by 7 bases and J by 3 bases, 8 bases remained unmatched. Germline V gene data show CDR1 as SEHNR and CDR2 as FQNEAQ (reference sequence). CDR3: CASTWGGPYTGELFF. The CDR3 nucleotides are TGTGCCAGCACCTGGGGAGGGCCTTACACCGGGGAGCTGTTTTTT.

V and J are TRBV7-8 and TRBJ1-3, with 11 nucleotides matching TRBD1. The V and J ends lost 5 bases and 1 base, in that order; junction bases with no gene match: 7. Germline V gene lookup returns CDR1 SGHVS and CDR2 FQNEAQ. The length of the CDR3 is 17 residues. CDR3 region: CASSATDRGLSGNTIYF. In DNA, the CDR3 is TGTGCCAGCAGCGCCACGGACAGGGGGCTTTCTGGAAACACCATATATTTT.